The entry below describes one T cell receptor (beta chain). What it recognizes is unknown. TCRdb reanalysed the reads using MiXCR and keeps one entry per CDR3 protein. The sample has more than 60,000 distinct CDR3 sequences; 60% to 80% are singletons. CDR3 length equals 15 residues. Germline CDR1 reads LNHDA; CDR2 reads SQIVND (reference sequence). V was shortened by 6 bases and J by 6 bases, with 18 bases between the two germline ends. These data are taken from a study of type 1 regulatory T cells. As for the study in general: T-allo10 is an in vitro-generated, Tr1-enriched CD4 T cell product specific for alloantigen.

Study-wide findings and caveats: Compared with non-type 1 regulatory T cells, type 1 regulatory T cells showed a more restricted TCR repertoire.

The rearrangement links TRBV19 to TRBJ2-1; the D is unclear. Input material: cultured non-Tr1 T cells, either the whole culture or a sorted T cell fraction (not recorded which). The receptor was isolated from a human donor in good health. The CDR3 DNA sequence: TGTGCCAGTAGAACAACCCTACTAAGCAGCAATGAGCAGTTCTTC. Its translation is CASRTTLLSSNEQFF. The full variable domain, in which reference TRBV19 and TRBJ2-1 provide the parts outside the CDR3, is DGGITQSPKYLFRKEGQNVTLSCEQNLNHDAMYWYRQDPGQGLRLIYYSQIVNDFQKGDIAEGYSVSREKKESFPLTVTSAQKNPTAFYLCASRTTLLSSNEQFFGPGTRLTVL.